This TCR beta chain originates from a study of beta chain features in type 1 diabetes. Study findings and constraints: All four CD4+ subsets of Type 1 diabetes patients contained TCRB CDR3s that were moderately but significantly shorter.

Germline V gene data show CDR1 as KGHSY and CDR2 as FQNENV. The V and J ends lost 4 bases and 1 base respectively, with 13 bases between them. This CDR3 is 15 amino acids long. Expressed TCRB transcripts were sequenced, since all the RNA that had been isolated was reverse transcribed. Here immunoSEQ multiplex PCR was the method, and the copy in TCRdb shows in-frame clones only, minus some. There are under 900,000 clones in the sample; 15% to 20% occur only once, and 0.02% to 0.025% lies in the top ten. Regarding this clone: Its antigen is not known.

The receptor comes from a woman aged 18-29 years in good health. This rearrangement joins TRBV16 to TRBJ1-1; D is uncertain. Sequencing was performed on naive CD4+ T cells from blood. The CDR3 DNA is TGTGCCAGCAGCCTAACCGGCAGGCAGAACACTGAAGCTTTCTTT. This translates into CASSLTGRQNTEAFF.